The 8 T cell receptor beta chains below were found in one sample sequenced in a study of pediatric ulcerative colitis. The method was immunoSEQ multiplex PCR; TCRdb's version includes in-frame clones alone and lacks a portion of them. The table lists over 35,000 clones, 75% to 90% of them singletons. Sequencing was performed on blood. The source is a girl aged 5-17 years with moderate ulcerative colitis.

The chain is built from TRBV6-6 and TRBJ2-3; D gene ambiguous. Per the germline V gene, CDR1 is MNHNY and CDR2 is SVGAGI (reference sequence). The CDR3 length is 13 residues. V gave up 6 bases and J gave up 1 base, with 8 bases separating them. CDR3 nucleotides: TGTGCCAGCAGCCACGATGGCACAGATACGCAGTATTTT. The encoded protein is CASSHDGTDTQYF.

The chain uses TRBV5-1 and TRBJ2-4, with a possible D match to TRBD2 (5 bases). Germline-derived CDR1 and CDR2 are SGHRS and YFSETQ. The CDR3 covers 15 residues. Trimming took off 5 bases at V and 7 bases at J, with 19 bases between the two ends. The CDR3 spells CASRSGESTRNIQYF. Written as DNA, the CDR3 is TGCGCCAGCAGATCTGGGGAGTCCACACGCAACATTCAGTACTTC.

The V and J genes are TRBV5-1 and TRBJ2-7; D is perhaps TRBD1 (5 bases). There are 17 residues in the CDR3. Per the germline V gene, CDR1 is SGHRS and CDR2 is YFSETQ. The ends were cut back, 0 bases at V and 4 bases at J, with 20 bases in the middle. Written as DNA, the CDR3 is TGCGCCAGCAGCTTGGGGCAGGGCCTCCTCTCCTTATACGAGCAGTACTTC. It encodes CASSLGQGLLSLYEQYF.

V usage is TRBV9 and J usage is TRBJ2-1, with D perhaps assigned TRBD1 or TRBD2 (5 bases each). The CDR3 runs 15 residues. Germline-derived CDR1 and CDR2 are SGDLS and YYNGEE. The ends were cut back, 2 bases at V and 3 bases at J, with 12 bases in the middle. CDR3: CASSVTGTYYNEQFF. The CDR3, as DNA: TGTGCCAGCAGCGTCACGGGGACCTACTACAATGAGCAGTTCTTC. The complete variable domain, with remaining parts taken from reference TRBV9 and TRBJ2-1, reads DSGVTQTPKHLITATGQRVTLRCSPRSGDLSVYWYQQSLDQGLQFLIQYYNGEERAKGNILERFSAQQFPDLHSELNLSSLELGDSALYFCASSVTGTYYNEQFFGPGTRLTVL.

The chain recombines TRBV7-9 with TRBJ2-7; TRBD1 might be the D (6 bases). This CDR3 comprises 15 residues. V shed 4 bases and J shed 7 bases, with 20 bases lying between them. CDR1 and CDR2 (germline): SEHNR, FQNEAQ (reference sequence). Here the CDR3 reads CASSSLQQGEGEQYF. The CDR3, as DNA: TGTGCCAGCAGCTCCCTGCAACAGGGAGAGGGTGAGCAGTACTTC.

The V gene is TRBV10-3, the J gene TRBJ1-5, with a weak D call TRBD1 (5 bases). There are 14 residues in the CDR3. Germline V CDR1 and CDR2: ENHRY, SYGVKD. The V end lost 8 bases, the J end lost 5 bases, and 16 bases lay between the germline ends. CDR3 DNA sequence: TGTGCCATCGGGGCAGGGTCCACATATCAGCCCCAGCATTTT. Protein sequence: CAIGAGSTYQPQHF.

V usage is TRBV7-2 and J usage is TRBJ2-1, with a weak D call TRBD2 (5 bases). Germline CDR1 and CDR2: SGHTA and FQGNSA. V was trimmed by 5 bases and J by 9 bases, leaving 11 bases between them. The CDR3 sequence is 12 residues long. The CDR3 here is CASSPGRGEQFF. CDR3 in DNA: TGTGCCAGCAGCCCCGGTCGGGGTGAGCAGTTCTTC.

The V gene is TRBV7-2, the J gene TRBJ1-1; D gene uncertain. Trimming removed 3 bases from V and 0 bases from J, with 8 bases in between. Germline V lookup: CDR1 SGHTA, CDR2 FQGNSA. The CDR3 totals 14 residues. The CDR3 DNA reads as TGTGCCAGCAGCTTTGGAACAATGAACACTGAAGCTTTCTTT. It codes for CASSFGTMNTEAFF.